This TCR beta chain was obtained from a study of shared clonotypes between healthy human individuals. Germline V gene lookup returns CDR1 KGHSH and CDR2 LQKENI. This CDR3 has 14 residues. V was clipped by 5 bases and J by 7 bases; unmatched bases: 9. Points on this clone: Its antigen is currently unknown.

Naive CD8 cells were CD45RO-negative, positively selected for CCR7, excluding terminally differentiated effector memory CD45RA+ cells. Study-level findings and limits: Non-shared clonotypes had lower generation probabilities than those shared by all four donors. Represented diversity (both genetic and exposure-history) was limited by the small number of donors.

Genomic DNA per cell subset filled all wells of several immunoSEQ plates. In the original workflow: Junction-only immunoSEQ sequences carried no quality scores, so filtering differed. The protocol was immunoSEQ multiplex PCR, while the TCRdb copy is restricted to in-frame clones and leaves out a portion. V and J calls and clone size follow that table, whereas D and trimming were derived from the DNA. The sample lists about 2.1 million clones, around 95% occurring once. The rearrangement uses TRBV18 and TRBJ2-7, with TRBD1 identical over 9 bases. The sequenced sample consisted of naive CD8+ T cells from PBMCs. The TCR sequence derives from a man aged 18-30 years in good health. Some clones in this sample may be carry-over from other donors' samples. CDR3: CASSDRDREEEQYF. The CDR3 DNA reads TGTGCCAGCTCAGACCGGGACAGGGAGGAAGAGCAGTACTTC.